This entry lists 3 T cell receptor beta chains sequenced from one sample in a study of PD-1 blockade in classical Hodgkin lymphoma. All the patients suffered relapse after autologous stem cell transplantation, and brentuximab vedotin exposure differed. Assay used: immunoSEQ multiplex PCR; TCRdb lists only in-frame clones, some missing. The data show about 99,000 clones, more than 80% seen once. Specimen: peripheral blood mononuclear cells (PBMCs), collected before the second cycle of nivolumab. These receptors were taken from a human donor with classical Hodgkin lymphoma.

V usage is TRBV7-2 and J usage is TRBJ1-3; D perhaps matches TRBD1 (5 bases). Germline V lookup: CDR1 SGHTA, CDR2 FQGNSA. The CDR3 runs to 17 residues. The V and J ends lost 1 base and 0 bases respectively, with 13 bases between them. CDR3 sequence reads: CASSLGGGANSGNTIYF. The CDR3, as DNA: TGTGCCAGCAGCTTAGGTGGGGGAGCAAACTCTGGAAACACCATATATTTT.

The rearrangement joins TRBV10-3 to TRBJ1-3; unclear D gene. Trimming took off 10 bases at V and 1 base at J, with 14 bases between the two ends. The germline gives CDR1 ENHRY, CDR2 SYGVKD. The CDR3 contains 14 residues. CDR3 bases: TGTGCCACCGCTTCGCCCTCGTCTGGAAACACCATATATTTT. The encoded protein is CATASPSSGNTIYF.

The rearrangement links TRBV5-1 to TRBJ2-1; 11 bases are a match to TRBD2. V was pared by 0 bases and J by 0 bases, with 8 bases of the junction left unmatched. The CDR3 has 19 amino acids. Germline V gene lookup returns CDR1 SGHRS and CDR2 YFSETQ. CDR3 sequence: CASSLGRGLAGSSYNEQFF. The CDR3 nucleotides are TGCGCCAGCAGCTTGGGTCGCGGACTAGCGGGCAGCTCCTACAATGAGCAGTTCTTC.